One TCR beta chain is described in this entry. Its target is unknown. This CDR3 spans 13 amino acids. The germline V and J ends were trimmed by 2 bases and 4 bases, with 8 bases remaining between them. CDR1 SGHTA and CDR2 FQGNSA come from the germline V gene. Expansion with viral peptide pools was applied to antigen-specific CD4+ T cells by the ViraFEST assay prior to sequencing. Cultured cells yielded isolated CD4+ T cells after nine to ten days. Documented for the person is a PCR-confirmed SARS-CoV-2 infection occurring between March and December 2020. Negative control cultures received an HIV-1 Nef peptide pool. The authors replaced half the medium with IL-2 medium on days 3 and 7. This specimen comes from a study of vaccination effects on CD4 cells after COVID-19. Study details: Specimens were obtained from a couple of convalescent patients 16 days and one week prior to vaccination.

The repertoire was sequenced with immunoSEQ multiplex PCR; TCRdb's copy has only in-frame clones and lacks some. The repertoire holds under 70,000 clones, with around 82% as singletons. The specimen was CD4+ T cells from PBMCs cultured with HIV peptides, collected before COVID-19 vaccination. As for subset: HIV-1 Nef peptide pool negative control/reference culture. The TCR was taken from a human donor who had a prior SARS-CoV-2 infection. J is TRBJ1-2 and V is TRBV7-2, with unresolved D. In nucleotides, the CDR3 is TGTGCCAGCAGCTTATCGCAAATCTATGGCTACACCTTC. Translated, it gives CASSLSQIYGYTF.